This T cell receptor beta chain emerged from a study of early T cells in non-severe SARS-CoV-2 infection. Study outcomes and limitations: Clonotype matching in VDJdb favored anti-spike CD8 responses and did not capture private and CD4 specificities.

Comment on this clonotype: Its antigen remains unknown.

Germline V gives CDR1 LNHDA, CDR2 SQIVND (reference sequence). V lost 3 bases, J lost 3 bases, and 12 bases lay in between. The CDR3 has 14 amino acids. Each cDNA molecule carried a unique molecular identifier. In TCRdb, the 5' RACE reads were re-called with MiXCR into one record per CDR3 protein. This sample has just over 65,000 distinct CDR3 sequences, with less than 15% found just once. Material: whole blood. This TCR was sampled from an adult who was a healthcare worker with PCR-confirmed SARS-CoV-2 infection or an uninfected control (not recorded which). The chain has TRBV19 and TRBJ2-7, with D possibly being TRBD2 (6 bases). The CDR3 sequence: CASSMAGGGYEQYF. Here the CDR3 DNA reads TGTGCCAGTAGTATGGCCGGGGGAGGCTACGAGCAGTACTTC.